This TCR beta chain was obtained from a study of T-cell reconstitution after alpha-beta-depleted transplantation in children. General study points: From newly produced T cells came most of the T-cell counts and diversity one year after transplant. The origin of high day-60 TCRbeta diversity in some patients lay in surviving recipient T cells and thymic progenitors.

Unique molecular identifiers were built into the TCRbeta library. In TCRdb, the PCR reads were re-called with MiXCR into one record per CDR3 protein. Of 200,000 to 250,000 distinct CDR3 sequences listed, about 11% are singletons. This clonotype was seen repeatedly, ten times or more. Antigen specificity is unknown. Trimming shortened V by 6 bases and J by 4 bases, and 12 bases separated the two germline ends. CDR1 and CDR2 from the germline V gene are DFQATT and SNEGSKA (reference sequence). This CDR3 is 12 amino acids long. This chain links TRBV20-1 with TRBJ1-2; maybe TRBD1 (5 bases). The sequence was collected from a child under two years old with acute myeloid leukemia, due to receive a stem cell transplant. This specimen was PBMCs, taken before TCRalphabeta/CD19-depleted stem cell transplant. CDR3 nucleotides: TGCAGTGCCGTGGGGGGAGGCTATGGCTACACCTTC. Its protein is CSAVGGGYGYTF.